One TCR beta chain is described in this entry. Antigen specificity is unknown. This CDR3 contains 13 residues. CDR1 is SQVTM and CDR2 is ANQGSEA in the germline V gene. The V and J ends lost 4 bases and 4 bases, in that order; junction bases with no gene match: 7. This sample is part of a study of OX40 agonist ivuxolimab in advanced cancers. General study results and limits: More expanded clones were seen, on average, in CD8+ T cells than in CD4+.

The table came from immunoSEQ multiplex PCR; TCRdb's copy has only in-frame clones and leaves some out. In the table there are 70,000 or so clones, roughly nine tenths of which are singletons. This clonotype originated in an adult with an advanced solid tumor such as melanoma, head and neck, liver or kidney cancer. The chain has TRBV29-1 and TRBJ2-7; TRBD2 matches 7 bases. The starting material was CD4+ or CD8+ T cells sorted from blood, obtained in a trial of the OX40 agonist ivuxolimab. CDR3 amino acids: CSVAVGGRYEQYF. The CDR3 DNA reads TGCAGCGTTGCTGTGGGGGGGAGATACGAGCAGTACTTC.